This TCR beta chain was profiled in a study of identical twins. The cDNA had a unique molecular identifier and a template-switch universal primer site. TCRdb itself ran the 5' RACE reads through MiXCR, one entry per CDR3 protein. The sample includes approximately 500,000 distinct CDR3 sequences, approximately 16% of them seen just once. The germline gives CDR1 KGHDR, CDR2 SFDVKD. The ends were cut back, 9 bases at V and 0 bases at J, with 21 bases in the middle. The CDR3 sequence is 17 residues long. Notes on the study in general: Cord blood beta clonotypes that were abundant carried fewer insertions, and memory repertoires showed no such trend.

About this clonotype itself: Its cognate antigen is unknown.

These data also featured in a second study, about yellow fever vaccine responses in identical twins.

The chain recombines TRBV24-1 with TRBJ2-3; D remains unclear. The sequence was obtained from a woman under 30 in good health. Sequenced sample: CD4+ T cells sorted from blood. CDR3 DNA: TGTGCCACCCCTCCCCAAGGAGCTCCGGAAAGCACAGATACGCAGTATTTT. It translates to CATPPQGAPESTDTQYF.